One sample yielded the 11 T cell receptor beta chains listed below, sequenced in a study of spatial heterogeneity in lung cancer. TCRdb recomputed calls from the 5' RACE reads with MiXCR, one row per CDR3 protein. The sample consists of tens of thousands of distinct CDR3 sequences, around 12% of them appearing once. Time point specified: sample taken at primary tumor resection. The input material, whole RNA from tumor, nontumor lung or frozen PBMC, was sequenced unsorted. The sample here was PBMCs, taken at surgery. The receptors here all came from a male donor with early-stage non-small cell lung cancer.

On this clonotype itself: This may stem from a read error, because a much larger clone lies one nucleotide away. The chain couples TRBV20-1 to TRBJ1-2, with 7 positions matching TRBD1. J was trimmed by 7 bases and V by 3 bases; bases with no gene match: 8. Germline CDR1 DFQATT, CDR2 SNEGSKA (reference sequence). CDR3 length equals 13 residues. CDR3 coding DNA: TGCAGTGCTAGGACAGGGATTGGCTGTGGCTACACCTTC. Translated, it gives CSARTGIGCGYTF.

This clonotype was seen only a few times. V gene TRBV2 combines with J gene TRBJ1-6, with D possibly matching TRBD1 (5 bases). Germline assignment: CDR1 SNHLY and CDR2 FYNNEI. CDR3 length: 18 residues. Trimming shortened V by 0 bases and J by 5 bases, and 17 bases separated the two germline ends. This CDR3 reads CASSEALWGVVHNSPLHF. In DNA form, the CDR3 reads TGTGCCAGCAGTGAAGCGCTTTGGGGCGTCGTCCATAATTCACCCCTCCACTTT.

This clonotype has at least ten counts. The V gene is TRBV30, the J gene TRBJ2-3; 7 bases fit TRBD1. Trimming cost V 5 bases and J 3 bases; bases outside gene matches: 8. The germline CDR1 and CDR2 sequences are GTSNPN and SVGIG (reference sequence). This CDR3 comprises 14 residues. DNA of the CDR3: TGTGCCTGGTCCGCTGACAGGGTAACAGATACGCAGTATTTT. Translating gives CAWSADRVTDTQYF.

The chain links TRBV7-3 to TRBJ2-7; possible D gene TRBD2, 6 bases. Germline V gene lookup returns CDR1 SGHTA and CDR2 FQGTGA. CDR3 length: 15 residues. The V and J ends lost 2 bases and 1 base respectively, with 12 bases between them. The CDR3 here is CASSLRASESYEQYF. CDR3 coding DNA: TGTGCCAGCAGCTTACGCGCTAGCGAGTCCTACGAGCAGTACTTC.

A remark on this clonotype: A read error may explain this, as a much larger clone is one base away. V gene TRBV5-6 combines with J gene TRBJ2-4; 10 nucleotides align to TRBD2. The CDR3 runs 14 residues. Germline assignment: CDR1 SGHDT and CDR2 YYEEEE. The CDR3 DNA is TGTGCCGGCAGCCCCGGACTAGCGGTAAACATTCAGTACTTC. Its translation is CAGSPGLAVNIQYF.

This clonotype has only a few counts. J is TRBJ1-6 and V is TRBV5-1; unclear D gene. The CDR3 has 14 residues. Germline V gene lookup returns CDR1 SGHRS and CDR2 YFSETQ. Trimming removed 2 bases at V and 5 bases at J, with 8 bases between. CDR3 in DNA: TGCGCCAGCAGCTTAAACGGCAATAATTCACCCCTCCACTTT. It yields the protein CASSLNGNNSPLHF.

This clonotype was observed at least ten times. The chain recombines TRBV20-1 with TRBJ1-1; 8 nucleotides match TRBD1. J lost 4 bases, V lost 5 bases, and 6 bases had no gene match. The CDR3 extends over 13 amino acids. Germline-derived CDR1 and CDR2 are DFQATT and SNEGSKA (reference sequence). In DNA, the CDR3 is TGCAGTGCTCCGGACAGGGTGAGCACTGAAGCTTTCTTT. Its protein product is CSAPDRVSTEAFF.

This clonotype was seen ten or more times. The chain employs TRBV12-3 or TRBV12-4 and TRBJ1-5; no reliable D call. The V gene lost 3 bases and the J gene lost 4 bases, with 7 bases spanning the gap. The CDR3 covers 13 residues. The CDR3 is CASSFRGNQPQHF. DNA of the CDR3: TGTGCCAGCAGTTTTAGAGGAAATCAGCCCCAGCATTTT.

Comment on this clonotype: This may come from a read error, since a much larger clone is one base off. Here the CDR3 reads CASSLPDAIDFF. The CDR3 DNA is TGTGCCAGCAGCTTACCCGATGCGATTGATTTCTTT. V usage is TRBV5-5 and J usage is TRBJ1-1; D remains unclear. CDR3 length: 12 amino acids. The germline V gene encodes CDR1 SGHKS and CDR2 YYEKEE (reference sequence). The ends were cut back, 2 bases at V and 13 bases at J, with 15 bases in the middle.

This clonotype has a handful of counts. The V call is TRBV6-2 or TRBV6-3, the J call TRBJ2-1; 10 bases line up with TRBD1. Per the germline V gene, CDR1 is MNHEY and CDR2 is SVGEGT. The CDR3 loop spans 20 amino acids. Trimming at V came to 1 base and at J to 4 bases, leaving 16 bases not matched to a gene. CDR3 DNA: TGTGCCAGCAGTTACTACCGACAGGGGGCGCGAAGCGGGAGTTACAATGAGCAGTTCTTC. It translates to CASSYYRQGARSGSYNEQFF.

The V gene is TRBV6-1, the J gene TRBJ2-3; D might be TRBD1 (5 bases). This CDR3 contains 19 residues. The V end lost 5 bases, the J end lost 3 bases, and 27 bases lay between the germline ends. Germline V CDR1 and CDR2: MNHNS, SASEGT. CDR3 DNA: TGTGCCAGCAGTCTCCATAGCCCGACCGGCAGGGTGTTGACAGATACGCAGTATTTT. Amino acid sequence: CASSLHSPTGRVLTDTQYF.